A single sample gave rise to the 5 T cell receptor beta chains below, sequenced in a study of blood T cell repertoires in COVID-19. Produced via immunoSEQ multiplex PCR; TCRdb's table is partial and in-frame only. The sample gives more than 110,000 clones, under 80% of which show up once; roughly 14% is in the top ten. Sample: peripheral blood. Source of these receptors: a man older than 75 with acute or convalescent COVID-19.

The V call is TRBV12-3 or TRBV12-4, the J call TRBJ1-6; D is undetermined. The CDR3 has 13 amino acids. Trimming removed 5 bases from V and 9 bases from J, with 11 bases in between. CDR3: CASSPATGSPLHF. CDR3 DNA: TGTGCCAGCAGTCCTGCCACCGGTTCACCCCTCCACTTT.

This clone was observed once. The chain is built from TRBV28 and TRBJ1-2; 7 bases agree with TRBD1. Germline CDR1 and CDR2: MDHEN and SYDVKM. J was trimmed by 7 bases and V by 6 bases; bases with no gene match: 8. This CDR3 has 13 amino acids. The CDR3 nucleotides are TGTGCCAGCAGCTTGGGATACAGGGGTGGCTACACCTTC. This sequence encodes CASSLGYRGGYTF.

The chain has TRBV18 and TRBJ2-5, with 9 bases that match TRBD1. Germline lookup yields CDR1 KGHSH and CDR2 LQKENI. The V gene end was trimmed by 4 bases and the J gene end by 1 base; junction bases not matched to a gene: 4. CDR3 size: 15 residues. Here the CDR3 reads CASSLGTGSQETQYF. In DNA form, the CDR3 reads TGTGCCAGCTCACTGGGGACAGGGTCCCAAGAGACCCAGTACTTC.

This chain connects TRBV15 to TRBJ1-6; 10 nucleotides match TRBD1. Germline CDR1 LNHNV, CDR2 YYDKDF (reference sequence). V lost 0 bases to trimming and J lost 11 bases; unmatched junction nucleotides: 7. The CDR3 extends over 16 amino acids. The CDR3 DNA reads as TGTGCCACCAGCAGAGAACGACAGGGGGCCGGGGCACCCCTCCACTTT. This encodes CATSRERQGAGAPLHF.

This clone has only a few counts. This chain uses TRBV27 with TRBJ1-5, with D possibly matching TRBD1 (6 bases). V lost 6 bases to trimming and J lost 6 bases, with 12 bases between them. The CDR3 loop spans 13 amino acids. CDR1 is MNHEY and CDR2 is SMNVEV in the germline V gene (reference sequence). CDR3 loop: CASRGAGVQPQHF. The CDR3 DNA reads TGTGCCAGCAGAGGGGCAGGGGTTCAGCCCCAGCATTTT.